The entry that follows covers one T cell receptor beta chain sequence. Antigen: not known. These data belong to a study of PD-1 blockade in classical Hodgkin lymphoma. Study-wide results and limits: Newly diagnosed patients had baseline TCR diversity that was reportedly lower than that of healthy donors. What drove the repertoire differences, possibly disease activity or prior therapy, has not been defined. TCR diversity in CD4+, not CD8+, cells rose significantly by C4D1.

The CDR3 has 15 amino acids. CDR1 and CDR2 from the germline V gene are MDHEN and SYDVKM. The ends lost 5 bases at V and 7 bases at J; junction bases unmatched: 10. Method: immunoSEQ multiplex PCR; TCRdb's copy keeps in-frame clones and lacks some. The sample records around 25,000 clones, around 85% being singletons. Documented time point: cycle 4 day 1 (C4D1), after less than 7 weeks of nivolumab. All patients relapsed after autologous stem cell transplantation, and brentuximab vedotin exposure varied. Purification of CD4+ T cells from thawed PBMCs was performed via magnetic negative selection. Classification of best responses gave complete response, partial response or progressive disease.

The chain combines TRBV28 with TRBJ2-5, with 10 bases that match TRBD1. Sequencing was performed on CD4+ T cells from blood, taken before the fourth cycle of nivolumab. The sequence derives from a human donor with classical Hodgkin lymphoma. This CDR3 reads CASSRTGGERVTQYF. DNA for the CDR3: TGTGCCAGCAGTAGGACAGGGGGAGAAAGAGTGACCCAGTACTTC.